This TCR beta chain was sequenced in a study of cytomegalovirus exposure and HLA in healthy donors. The method was immunoSEQ multiplex PCR; TCRdb's version includes in-frame clones alone and lacks a portion of them. The sample has 68,000 or so clones; roughly 90% are singletons. The CDR3 is 14 amino acids. After removal of 2 bases from V and 8 bases from J, the junction contained 5 bases not matched to a gene. Germline CDR1 SGHRS, CDR2 YFSETQ. The chain couples TRBV5-1 to TRBJ1-4; 8 bases line up with TRBD1. The receptor's source is a woman younger than 30 in good health and CMV-seronegative. Sequencing was performed on PBMCs. In DNA, the CDR3 is TGCGCCAGCAGCTTTGGACAGGGACGGGAAAAACTGTTTTTT. Amino acids: CASSFGQGREKLFF. Filled out from reference TRBV5-1 and TRBJ1-4, the complete variable domain reads KAGVTQTPRYLIKTRGQQVTLSCSPISGHRSVSWYQQTPGQGLQFLFEYFSETQRNKGNFPGRFSGRQFSNSRSEMNVSTLELGDSALYLCASSFGQGREKLFFGSGTQLSVL.